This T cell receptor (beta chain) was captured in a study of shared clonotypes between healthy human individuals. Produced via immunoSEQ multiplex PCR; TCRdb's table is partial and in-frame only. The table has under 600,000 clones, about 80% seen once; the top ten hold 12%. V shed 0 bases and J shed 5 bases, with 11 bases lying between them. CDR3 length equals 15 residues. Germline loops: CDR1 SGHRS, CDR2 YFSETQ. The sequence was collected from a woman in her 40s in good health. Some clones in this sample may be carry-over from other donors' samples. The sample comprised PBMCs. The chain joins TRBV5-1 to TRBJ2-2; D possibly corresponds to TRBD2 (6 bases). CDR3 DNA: TGCGCCAGCAGCTTGGTCGGGGGAGGAACCGGGGAGCTGTTTTTT. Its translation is CASSLVGGGTGELFF.